A single TCR beta chain is shown here with its context. This sample is part of a study of T cells in localized non-small cell lung cancer. From germline, CDR1 is SEHNR and CDR2 FQNEAQ (reference sequence). The V and J ends lost 3 bases and 7 bases respectively, with 13 bases between them. This CDR3 comprises 14 residues. Here immunoSEQ multiplex PCR was the method, and the copy in TCRdb shows in-frame clones only, minus some. This sample has tens of thousands of clones, with over 70% found just once. J is TRBJ2-1 and V is TRBV7-9, with D perhaps TRBD2 (6 bases). The material sequenced was peripheral blood mononuclear cells, taken before any cancer treatment. The TCR sequence derives from a man aged 35 to 69 with stage III lung adenocarcinoma. Here the CDR3 reads CASSFGAGRNEQFF. The CDR3, as DNA: TGTGCCAGCAGCTTTGGGGCGGGGCGGAATGAGCAGTTCTTC.